The 32 T cell receptor beta chains below were found in one sample sequenced in a study of CD8 T cells in seronegative destructive rheumatoid arthritis. Measured with immunoSEQ multiplex PCR; TCRdb has only the in-frame clones, and not every one. The sample lists roughly 4,100 clones, 72% occurring once. The sample consisted of CD8+ T cells from blood. The source is a woman aged 50-75 years with seronegative destructive rheumatoid arthritis.

The rearrangement links TRBV27 to TRBJ2-5; 8 positions agree with TRBD2. The CDR3 extends over 15 amino acids. Germline V gene sequence: CDR1 MNHEY, CDR2 SMNVEV (reference sequence). J gave up 4 bases and V 7 bases, and 11 bases lay outside the gene matches. The CDR3 nucleotides read TGTGCCAGCACCCCCGGGGGGGCTGACGGAGAGACCCAGTACTTC. Encoded protein: CASTPGGADGETQYF.

V usage is TRBV14 and J usage is TRBJ1-6, with TRBD1 matching over 7 bases. Trimming cost V 6 bases and J 5 bases; bases outside gene matches: 7. There are 15 residues in the CDR3. The germline V gene encodes CDR1 SGHDN and CDR2 FVKESK. In DNA, the CDR3 is TGTGCCAGCAGTCACGGGACAGTACATAATTCACCCCTCCACTTT. Its protein product is CASSHGTVHNSPLHF.

The J gene is TRBJ1-2, the V gene TRBV28; no reliable D call. The germline V gene encodes CDR1 MDHEN and CDR2 SYDVKM. Trimming pared 8 bases from V and 5 bases from J, leaving 12 bases between. This CDR3 has 12 residues. CDR3 nucleotide sequence: TGTGCCAGCCGTTGGGGAGATTATGGCTACACCTTC. Translation: CASRWGDYGYTF.

The chain couples TRBV30 to TRBJ2-3, with TRBD1 matching over 8 bases. V dropped 5 bases and J dropped 4; count of bases not matched to a gene: 11. The CDR3 sequence is 15 residues long. The germline gives CDR1 GTSNPN, CDR2 SVGIG (reference sequence). CDR3 amino acids: CAWHPGTGGPDTQYF. The DNA of the CDR3 is TGTGCCTGGCACCCCGGGACAGGAGGGCCAGATACGCAGTATTTT.

The V gene is TRBV4-2, the J gene TRBJ2-5; 12 nucleotides line up with TRBD2. The CDR3 contains 15 residues. Germline CDR1 is LGHNA and CDR2 is YNFKEQ. The trim removed 1 base at V and 5 bases at J, leaving 2 bases unmatched. The CDR3 DNA reads as TGTGCCAGCAGCCAAGGACTAGCGGGGGATGAGACCCAGTACTTC. It encodes CASSQGLAGDETQYF.

CDR3 DNA sequence: TGTGCCAGCAGTTTGGGACTAGCTAGTTACGAGCAGTACTTC. This translates into CASSLGLASYEQYF. The chain is built from TRBV28 and TRBJ2-7, with 9 bases that match TRBD2. The V gene end was trimmed by 3 bases and the J gene end by 4 bases; junction bases not matched to a gene: 4. The germline V gene has CDR1 MDHEN and CDR2 SYDVKM. The CDR3 length is 14 residues.

V is TRBV12-1 and J is TRBJ2-7; the table names TRBD2, a call not compared with the DNA. TRBV12-1 is described as a pseudogene. The CDR3 spans 16 residues. The CDR3 sequence is CASSSSGDPTTYEQYF. CDR3 nucleotides: TGTGCCAGCAGCTCTTCGGGGGACCCAACGACCTACGAGCAGTACTTC.

This clone showed up just a few times. The rearrangement joins TRBV6-6 to TRBJ2-3; D uncertain. Germline lookup yields CDR1 MNHNY and CDR2 SVGAGI (reference sequence). This CDR3 region has 13 residues. Trimming stripped 4 bases from V and 1 base from J, with 6 bases between. Written as DNA, the CDR3 is TGTGCCAGCAGTTCTCGAGGCACAGATACGCAGTATTTT. Encoded protein: CASSSRGTDTQYF.

This chain uses TRBV9 with TRBJ1-1; maybe TRBD1 (5 bases). CDR1 and CDR2 (germline): SGDLS, YYNGEE. V gave up 4 bases and J gave up 5 bases, with 15 bases separating them. There are 14 residues in the CDR3. CDR3 bases: TGTGCCAGCAGCCGCCAGTGGAGGGGAACTGAAGCTTTCTTT. This translates into CASSRQWRGTEAFF.

The chain uses TRBV10-3 and TRBJ2-1, with a possible D match to TRBD2 (6 bases). Trimming removed 4 bases from V and 6 bases from J, with 7 bases in between. Per the germline V gene, CDR1 is ENHRY and CDR2 is SYGVKD. The length of the CDR3 is 12 residues. This CDR3 is CAISAGGNEQFF. Written as DNA, the CDR3 is TGTGCCATCAGTGCCGGGGGCAATGAGCAGTTCTTC.

The genes are TRBV7-9 and TRBJ2-1; 7 positions match TRBD2. Germline-derived CDR1 and CDR2 are SEHNR and FQNEAQ (reference sequence). After removal of 9 bases from V and 3 bases from J, the junction contained 17 bases not matched to a gene. This CDR3 contains 17 residues. The chain's CDR3 is CASLPSFGTTNYNEQFF. In DNA, the CDR3 is TGTGCCAGTCTCCCTAGCTTTGGGACTACCAACTACAATGAGCAGTTCTTC.

The chain has TRBV6-1 and TRBJ1-2; D unresolved. Trimming removed 5 bases from V and 2 bases from J, with 18 bases in between. In germline, CDR1 is MNHNS, CDR2 SASEGT. This CDR3 contains 16 residues. The CDR3 loop reads CASSKETREQNYGYTF. The CDR3 DNA follows: TGTGCCAGCAGTAAAGAGACACGCGAACAAAACTATGGCTACACCTTC.

This clone was detected only once. This rearrangement joins TRBV12-5 to TRBJ2-7; 10 bases align to TRBD1. V lost 4 bases to trimming and J lost 6 bases; unmatched junction nucleotides: 12. The germline gives CDR1 LGHNT, CDR2 FRNRAP. This CDR3 has 16 amino acids. The CDR3 DNA follows: TGTGCTAGTGGTTGGGGGACCGGGACAGGGGTCTTCGAGCAGTACTTC. This translates into CASGWGTGTGVFEQYF.

This clone is a singleton in its sample. V is TRBV2 and J is TRBJ2-1; the match to TRBD2 covers 14 bases. The CDR3 contains 17 residues. The junction had 5 bases not matched to a gene; V was cut back by 4 bases and J by 3 bases. Per germline, CDR1 SNHLY and CDR2 FYNNEI. The CDR3 nucleotides read TGTGCCAGCAGTGGTAGACTAGCGGGGGGGCACTACAATGAGCAGTTCTTC. Its protein is CASSGRLAGGHYNEQFF.

This sequence joins TRBV25-1 and TRBJ2-5; D not certain. Germline V gene lookup returns CDR1 MGHDK and CDR2 SYGVNS. The CDR3 is 14 amino acids. Trimming removed 2 bases at V and 0 bases at J, with 7 bases between. CDR3 nucleotides: TGTGCCAGCAGTGAACGCGGCCACCAAGAGACCCAGTACTTC. Translation gives CASSERGHQETQYF.

The chain has TRBV5-4 and TRBJ1-4; the D gene is possibly TRBD1 (5 bases). Germline CDR1 reads SGHNT; CDR2 reads YYREEE (reference sequence). This CDR3 comprises 20 residues. V was cut by 3 bases and J by 0 bases, with 24 bases left in between. The CDR3 loop is CASSSETLPGGDATNEKLFF. CDR3 nucleotides: TGTGCCAGCAGCTCTGAAACTCTCCCCGGGGGGGATGCAACTAATGAAAAACTGTTTTTT.

The count of this clone is one. This chain connects TRBV6-1 to TRBJ1-1; no definite D call. The CDR3 sequence is 12 residues long. Germline CDR1 reads MNHNS; CDR2 reads SASEGT. V lost 8 bases to trimming and J lost 8 bases, with 15 bases between them. The CDR3 region is CASQPWAIEAFF. The CDR3 DNA reads as TGTGCCAGCCAACCTTGGGCAATCGAAGCTTTCTTT.

This rearrangement joins TRBV27 to TRBJ1-1; TRBD1 might be the D (5 bases). Germline CDR1 and CDR2: MNHEY and SMNVEV (reference sequence). V was clipped by 4 bases and J by 4 bases, with 10 bases between them. The CDR3 extends over 13 amino acids. The CDR3 DNA reads TGTGCCAGCAGTTGGGGGAGGAGCACTGAAGCTTTCTTT. Residues: CASSWGRSTEAFF.

The count of this clone is one. The J gene is TRBJ1-2, the V gene TRBV10-3, with a weak D call TRBD1 (6 bases). V was cut by 0 bases and J by 2 bases, with 10 bases left in between. CDR1 and CDR2 from the germline V gene are ENHRY and SYGVKD. The CDR3 runs to 15 residues. CDR3 nucleotide sequence: TGTGCCATCAGTGAGTCGAGACAGGAGAACTATGGCTACACCTTC. As protein: CAISESRQENYGYTF.

The chain couples TRBV6-1 to TRBJ2-3, with D perhaps TRBD1 (5 bases). The CDR3 totals 17 residues. The V and J ends lost 2 bases and 0 bases respectively, with 15 bases between them. Germline loops: CDR1 MNHNS, CDR2 SASEGT. The CDR3 loop is CASSESVGLSSTDTQYF. CDR3 DNA sequence: TGTGCCAGCAGTGAATCTGTGGGGCTTTCTAGCACAGATACGCAGTATTTT.

This chain links TRBV4-1 with TRBJ2-1, with a weak D call TRBD1 (5 bases). V shed 1 base and J shed 5 bases, with 9 bases lying between them. The CDR3 runs to 14 residues. Germline CDR1 MGHRA, CDR2 YSYEKL. The CDR3 DNA sequence: TGCGCCAGCAGCCAAGTAGGGGCCAACAATGAGCAGTTCTTC. Protein sequence: CASSQVGANNEQFF.

This clone is large in the sample. The chain couples TRBV4-1 to TRBJ2-3; TRBD2 agrees at 10 bases. The trim removed 0 bases at V and 8 bases at J, leaving 11 bases unmatched. Germline V gene data show CDR1 as MGHRA and CDR2 as YSYEKL. The CDR3 contains 17 residues. For the CDR3, the DNA is TGCGCCAGCAGCCAAGAAGAGGCTAGCGGGGGACATGGTACGCAGTATTTT. It is translated as CASSQEEASGGHGTQYF.

The genes are TRBV7-8 and TRBJ2-7; 9 positions agree with TRBD1. The CDR3 covers 14 residues. The junction had 5 bases not matched to a gene; V was cut back by 4 bases and J by 4 bases. The germline V gene has CDR1 SGHVS and CDR2 FQNEAQ. As DNA, the CDR3 is TGTGCCAGCAGCTGGGGACAGGGAAGGTACGAGCAGTACTTC. Translation: CASSWGQGRYEQYF. Full variable domain (rest looked up from reference TRBV7-8 and TRBJ2-7): GAGVSQSPRYKVAKRGQDVALRCDPISGHVSLFWYQQALGQGPEFLTYFQNEAQLDKSGLPSDRFFAERPEGSVSTLKIQRTQQEDSAVYLCASSWGQGRYEQYFGPGTRLTVT.

V and J are TRBV11-2 and TRBJ1-4; D is perhaps TRBD1 (6 bases). Trimming removed 2 bases at V and 7 bases at J, with 14 bases between. Germline-derived CDR1 and CDR2 are SGHAT and FQNNGV. This CDR3 has 15 residues. The CDR3, as DNA: TGTGCCAGCAGCTTAACCGACAGGTGGGGTGAAAAACTGTTTTTT. Translated: CASSLTDRWGEKLFF.

V and J are TRBV19 and TRBJ2-1; D possibly corresponds to TRBD1 (7 bases). Trimming took 3 bases from V and 1 from J, leaving 13 bases between them. The CDR3 sequence is 16 residues long. CDR1 LNHDA and CDR2 SQIVND come from the germline V gene (reference sequence). CDR3 amino acids: CASSITSGGSYNEQFF. The CDR3 region has the DNA TGTGCCAGTAGTATTACTTCAGGGGGGTCCTACAATGAGCAGTTCTTC.

The J gene is TRBJ2-1, the V gene TRBV11-3, with 13 positions matching TRBD2. Trimming cost V 1 base and J 5 bases; bases outside gene matches: 5. Germline V gives CDR1 SGHNT, CDR2 YENEEA. CDR3 length: 17 amino acids. CDR3 loop: CASSLARTSGGDNEQFF. The DNA for the CDR3 is TGTGCCAGCAGCTTAGCCCGAACTAGCGGGGGGGACAATGAGCAGTTCTTC.

The V gene is TRBV7-9, the J gene TRBJ2-3, with 7 bases matching TRBD1. The CDR3 has 16 residues. CDR1 and CDR2 (germline): SEHNR, FQNEAQ (reference sequence). The trim removed 5 bases at V and 2 bases at J, leaving 10 bases unmatched. As DNA, the CDR3 is TGTGCCAGCAGCCCCGGGGCAGGGGGTCACACAGATACGCAGTATTTT. Translation: CASSPGAGGHTDTQYF.

The genes are TRBV19 and TRBJ2-1; no firm D call. CDR3 length: 19 residues. Per germline, CDR1 LNHDA and CDR2 SQIVND (reference sequence). V lost 1 base to trimming and J lost 4 bases, with 23 bases between them. The CDR3 here is CASSIGPSGLPYLYNEQFF. The CDR3 region has the DNA TGTGCCAGTAGTATAGGCCCTAGTGGCCTCCCTTATCTTTACAATGAGCAGTTCTTC.

The J gene is TRBJ2-2, the V gene TRBV7-9; a weak D match, TRBD1 (5 bases). The CDR3 consists of 16 residues. Germline assignment: CDR1 SEHNR and CDR2 FQNEAQ (reference sequence). V was clipped by 5 bases and J by 8 bases, with 21 bases between them. The CDR3 DNA reads as TGTGCCAGCAGCCCGCCCGACAGTCCTTTCGGGGGGGAGCTGTTTTTT. Translation: CASSPPDSPFGGELFF.

This clone was counted a single time. The chain links TRBV6-5 to TRBJ2-3, with TRBD2 identical over 12 bases. The V gene end was trimmed by 7 bases and the J gene end by 5 bases; junction bases not matched to a gene: 4. Germline V CDR1 and CDR2: MNHEY, SVGAGI. The CDR3 is made up of 14 amino acids. The CDR3 spells CASTTSGGLDTQYF. CDR3 coding DNA: TGTGCCAGCACGACTAGCGGGGGTTTAGATACGCAGTATTTT.

V is TRBV5-1 and J is TRBJ1-3, with a possible D match to TRBD1 (6 bases). Germline assignment: CDR1 SGHRS and CDR2 YFSETQ. The germline V and J ends were trimmed by 8 bases and 4 bases, with 13 bases remaining between them. The CDR3 runs to 13 residues. The CDR3 region is CASSTGFGNTIYF. The CDR3 region has the DNA TGCGCCAGTTCCACAGGGTTCGGAAACACCATATATTTT. The variable domain in full, with the rest retrieved from reference TRBV5-1 and TRBJ1-3, is KAGVTQTPRYLIKTRGQQVTLSCSPISGHRSVSWYQQTPGQGLQFLFEYFSETQRNKGNFPGRFSGRQFSNSRSEMNVSTLELGDSALYLCASSTGFGNTIYFGEGSWLTVV.

This chain connects TRBV9 to TRBJ2-7; 7 nucleotides line up with TRBD1. The V gene end was trimmed by 2 bases and the J gene end by 6 bases; junction bases not matched to a gene: 8. This CDR3 comprises 14 residues. Looked up from germline, CDR1 is SGDLS and CDR2 is YYNGEE. The CDR3: CASSVKATGREQYF. The DNA for the CDR3 is TGTGCCAGCAGCGTTAAGGCGACAGGGCGCGAGCAGTACTTC.